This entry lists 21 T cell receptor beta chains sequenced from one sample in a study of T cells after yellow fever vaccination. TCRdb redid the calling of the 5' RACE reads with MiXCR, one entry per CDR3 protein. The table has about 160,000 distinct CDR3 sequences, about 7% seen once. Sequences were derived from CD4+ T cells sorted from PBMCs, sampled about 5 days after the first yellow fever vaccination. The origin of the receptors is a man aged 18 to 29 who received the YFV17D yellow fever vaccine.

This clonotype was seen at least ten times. The CDR3 region has the DNA TGTGCCAGCAGCTTCGGTGTCGGCCAGGGGGAGACCCAGTACTTC. Amino acid sequence: CASSFGVGQGETQYF. This chain connects TRBV7-2 to TRBJ2-5; TRBD1 might be the D (6 bases). Germline V lookup: CDR1 SGHTA, CDR2 FQGNSA. V lost 3 bases and J lost 5, with 16 bases in between. The CDR3 covers 15 residues. Based on the CDR3 plus reference TRBV7-2 and TRBJ2-5, the full variable domain is GAGVSQSPSNKVTEKGKDVELRCDPISGHTALYWYRQSLGQGLEFLIYFQGNSAPDKSGLPSDRFSAERTGGSVSTLTIQRTQQEDSAVYLCASSFGVGQGETQYFGPGTRLLVL.

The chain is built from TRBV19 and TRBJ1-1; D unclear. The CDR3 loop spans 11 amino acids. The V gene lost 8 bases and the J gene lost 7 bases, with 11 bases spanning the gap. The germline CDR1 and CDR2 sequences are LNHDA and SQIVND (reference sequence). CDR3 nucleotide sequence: TGTGCCAGTTTCGGACGGGGTGAAGCTTTCTTT. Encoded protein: CASFGRGEAFF.

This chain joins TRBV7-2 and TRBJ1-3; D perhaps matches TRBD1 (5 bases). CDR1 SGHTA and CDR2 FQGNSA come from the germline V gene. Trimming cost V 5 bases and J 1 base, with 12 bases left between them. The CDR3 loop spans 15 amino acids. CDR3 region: CASSPWTHSGNTIYF. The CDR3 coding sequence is TGTGCCAGCAGCCCGTGGACACATTCTGGAAACACCATATATTTT.

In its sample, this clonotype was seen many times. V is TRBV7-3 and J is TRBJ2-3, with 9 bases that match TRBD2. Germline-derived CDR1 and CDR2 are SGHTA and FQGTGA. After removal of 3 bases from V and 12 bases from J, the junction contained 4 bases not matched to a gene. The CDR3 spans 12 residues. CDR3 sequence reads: CASSFPGLAQYF. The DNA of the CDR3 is TGTGCCAGCAGCTTTCCGGGACTAGCCCAGTATTTT.

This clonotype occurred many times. CDR3 sequence (DNA): TGTGCCAGCAGTTTAAAAGGTGGGGGGGCCTTCGAGCAGTACTTC. Residues: CASSLKGGGAFEQYF. The chain is built from TRBV27 and TRBJ2-7; the D gene is possibly TRBD2 (7 bases). Germline loops: CDR1 MNHEY, CDR2 SMNVEV (reference sequence). The CDR3 covers 15 residues. V dropped 2 bases and J dropped 6 bases, with 17 bases sitting between them.

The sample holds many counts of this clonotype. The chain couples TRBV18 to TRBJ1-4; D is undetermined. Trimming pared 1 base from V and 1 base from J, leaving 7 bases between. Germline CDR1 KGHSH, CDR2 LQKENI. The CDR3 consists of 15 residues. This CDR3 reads CASSPRTETNEKLFF. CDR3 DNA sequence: TGTGCCAGCTCACCACGGACGGAAACTAATGAAAAACTGTTTTTT.

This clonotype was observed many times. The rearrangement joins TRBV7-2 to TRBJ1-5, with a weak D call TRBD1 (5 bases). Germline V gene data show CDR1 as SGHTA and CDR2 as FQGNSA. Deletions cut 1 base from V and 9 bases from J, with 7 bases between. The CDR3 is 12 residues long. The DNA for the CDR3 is TGTGCCAGCAGCTTAGATGGGGCGCCCCAGCATTTT. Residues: CASSLDGAPQHF.

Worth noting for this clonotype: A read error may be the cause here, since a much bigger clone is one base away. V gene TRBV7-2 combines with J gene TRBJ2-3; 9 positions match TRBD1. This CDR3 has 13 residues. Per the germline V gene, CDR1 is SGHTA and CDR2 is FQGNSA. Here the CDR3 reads CASRPTGGHTKYF. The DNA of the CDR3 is TGTGCCAGCAGACCCACAGGGGGCCATACGAAGTATTTT.

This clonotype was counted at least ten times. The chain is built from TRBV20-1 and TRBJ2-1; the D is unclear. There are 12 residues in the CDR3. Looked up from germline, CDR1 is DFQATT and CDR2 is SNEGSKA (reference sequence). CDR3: CSTQDVYNEQFF. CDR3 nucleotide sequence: TGCAGCACCCAGGATGTCTACAATGAGCAGTTCTTC.

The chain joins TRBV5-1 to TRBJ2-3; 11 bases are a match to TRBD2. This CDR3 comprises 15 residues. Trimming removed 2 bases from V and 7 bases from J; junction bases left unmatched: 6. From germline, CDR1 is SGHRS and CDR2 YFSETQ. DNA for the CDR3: TGCGCCAGCAGCTTAGGACTAGCGGGTGCAAATACGCAGTATTTT. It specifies CASSLGLAGANTQYF.

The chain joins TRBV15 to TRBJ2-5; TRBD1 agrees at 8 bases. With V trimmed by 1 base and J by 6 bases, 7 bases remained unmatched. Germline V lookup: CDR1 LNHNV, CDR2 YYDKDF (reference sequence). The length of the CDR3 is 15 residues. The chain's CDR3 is CATSRASGGGKTQYF. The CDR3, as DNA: TGTGCCACCAGCAGAGCCTCAGGGGGCGGGAAGACCCAGTACTTC.

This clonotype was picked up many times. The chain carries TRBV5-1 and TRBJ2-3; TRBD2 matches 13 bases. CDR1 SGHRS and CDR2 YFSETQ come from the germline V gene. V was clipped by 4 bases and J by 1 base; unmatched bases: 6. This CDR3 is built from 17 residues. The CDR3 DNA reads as TGCGCCAGCAGCCCAGGCGGACTAGCGGGGGGCACAGATACGCAGTATTTT. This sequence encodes CASSPGGLAGGTDTQYF.

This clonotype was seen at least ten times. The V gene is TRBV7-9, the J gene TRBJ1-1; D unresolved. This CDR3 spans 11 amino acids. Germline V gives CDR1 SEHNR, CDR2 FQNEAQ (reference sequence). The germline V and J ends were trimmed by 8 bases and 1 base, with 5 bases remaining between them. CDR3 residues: CASPGNTEAFF. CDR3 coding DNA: TGTGCCAGCCCGGGGAACACTGAAGCTTTCTTT.

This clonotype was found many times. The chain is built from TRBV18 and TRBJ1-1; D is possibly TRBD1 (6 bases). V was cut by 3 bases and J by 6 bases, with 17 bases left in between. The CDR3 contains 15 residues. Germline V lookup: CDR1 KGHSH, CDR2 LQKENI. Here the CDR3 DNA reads TGTGCCAGCTCACCCCAACGGGACACCTTTTCTGAAGCTTTCTTT. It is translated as CASSPQRDTFSEAFF.

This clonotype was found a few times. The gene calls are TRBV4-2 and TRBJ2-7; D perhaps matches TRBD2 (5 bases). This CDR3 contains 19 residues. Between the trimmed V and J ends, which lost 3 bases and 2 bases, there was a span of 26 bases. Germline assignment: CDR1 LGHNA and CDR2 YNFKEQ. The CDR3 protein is CASSQRRDPEVVTPYEQYF. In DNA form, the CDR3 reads TGTGCCAGCAGCCAGCGTAGGGATCCGGAGGTAGTAACCCCCTACGAGCAGTACTTC.

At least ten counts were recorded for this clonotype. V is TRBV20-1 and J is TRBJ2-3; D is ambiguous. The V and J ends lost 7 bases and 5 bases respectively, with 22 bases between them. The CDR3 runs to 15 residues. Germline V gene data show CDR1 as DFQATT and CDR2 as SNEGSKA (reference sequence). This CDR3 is CSVAPSGPLGDTQYF. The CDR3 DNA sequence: TGCAGTGTTGCGCCCTCCGGCCCCCTGGGAGATACGCAGTATTTT.

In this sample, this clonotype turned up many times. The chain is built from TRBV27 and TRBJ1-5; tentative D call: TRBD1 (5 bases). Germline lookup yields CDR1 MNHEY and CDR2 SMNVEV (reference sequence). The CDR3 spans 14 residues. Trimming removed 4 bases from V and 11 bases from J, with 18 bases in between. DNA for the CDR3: TGTGCCAGCAGTTCGTATCCCCGGGGGGGGTCCCAGCATTTT. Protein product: CASSSYPRGGSQHF.

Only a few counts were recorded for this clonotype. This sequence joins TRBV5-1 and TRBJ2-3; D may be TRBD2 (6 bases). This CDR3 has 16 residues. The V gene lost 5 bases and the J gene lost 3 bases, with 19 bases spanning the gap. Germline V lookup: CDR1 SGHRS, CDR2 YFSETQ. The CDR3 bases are TGCGCCAGCAGTCACAACCTCGGGACTGTAACAGATACGCAGTATTTT. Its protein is CASSHNLGTVTDTQYF.

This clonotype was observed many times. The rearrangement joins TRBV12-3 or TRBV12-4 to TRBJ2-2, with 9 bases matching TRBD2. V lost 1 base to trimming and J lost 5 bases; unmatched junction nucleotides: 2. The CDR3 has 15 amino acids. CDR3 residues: CASSLGLAGTGELFF. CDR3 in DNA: TGTGCCAGCAGTTTAGGTCTAGCGGGAACCGGGGAGCTGTTTTTT.

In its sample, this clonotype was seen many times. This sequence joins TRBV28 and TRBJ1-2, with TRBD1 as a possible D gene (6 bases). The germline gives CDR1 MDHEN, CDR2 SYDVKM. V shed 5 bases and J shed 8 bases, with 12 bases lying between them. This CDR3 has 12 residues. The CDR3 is CASSLTGTGYTF. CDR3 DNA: TGTGCCAGCAGTCTTACAGGGACCGGCTACACCTTC.

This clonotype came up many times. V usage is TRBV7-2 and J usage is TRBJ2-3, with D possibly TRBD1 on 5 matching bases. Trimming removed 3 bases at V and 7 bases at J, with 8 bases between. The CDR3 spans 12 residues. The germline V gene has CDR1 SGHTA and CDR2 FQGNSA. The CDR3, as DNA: TGTGCCAGCAGCTTGGGGCGTTATACGCAGTATTTT. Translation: CASSLGRYTQYF.